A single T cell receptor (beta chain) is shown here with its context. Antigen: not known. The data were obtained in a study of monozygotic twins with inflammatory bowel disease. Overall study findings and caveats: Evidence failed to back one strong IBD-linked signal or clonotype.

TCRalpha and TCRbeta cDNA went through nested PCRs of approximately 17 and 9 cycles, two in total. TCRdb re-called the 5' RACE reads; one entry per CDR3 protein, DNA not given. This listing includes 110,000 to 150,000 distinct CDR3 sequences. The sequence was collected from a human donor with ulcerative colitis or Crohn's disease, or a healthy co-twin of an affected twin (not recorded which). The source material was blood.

CDR3 loop: CASSGGTSGRYEQYF. The rearrangement uses TRBV14 and TRBJ2-7; the D call of TRBD2 rests on TCRdb alone, since no DNA is present to check it. The CDR3 covers 15 residues. Germline-derived CDR1 and CDR2 are SGHDN and FVKESK.